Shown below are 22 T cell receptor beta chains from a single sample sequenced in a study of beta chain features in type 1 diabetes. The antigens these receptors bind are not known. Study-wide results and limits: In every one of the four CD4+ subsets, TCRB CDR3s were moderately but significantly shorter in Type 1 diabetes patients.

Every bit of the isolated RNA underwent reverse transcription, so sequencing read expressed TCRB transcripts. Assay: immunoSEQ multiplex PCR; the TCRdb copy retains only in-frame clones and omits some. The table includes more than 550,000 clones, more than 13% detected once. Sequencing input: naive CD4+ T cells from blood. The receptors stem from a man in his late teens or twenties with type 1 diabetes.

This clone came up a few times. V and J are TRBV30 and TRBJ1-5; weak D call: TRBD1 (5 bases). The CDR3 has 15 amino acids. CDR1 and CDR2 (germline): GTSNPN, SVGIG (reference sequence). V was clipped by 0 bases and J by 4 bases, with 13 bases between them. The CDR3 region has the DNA TGTGCCTGGAGTGTACTGTCGGGGCAAAATCAGCCCCAGCATTTT. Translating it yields CAWSVLSGQNQPQHF. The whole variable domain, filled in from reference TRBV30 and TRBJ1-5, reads SQTIHQWPATLVQPVGSPLSLECTVEGTSNPNLYWYRQAAGRGLQLLFYSVGIGQISSEVPQNLSASRPQDRQFILSSKKLLLSDSGFYLCAWSVLSGQNQPQHFGDGTRLSIL.

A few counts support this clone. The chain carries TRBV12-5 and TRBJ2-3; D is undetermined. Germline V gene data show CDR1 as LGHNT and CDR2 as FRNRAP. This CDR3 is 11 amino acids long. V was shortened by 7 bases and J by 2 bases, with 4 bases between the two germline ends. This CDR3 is CASAHTDTQYF. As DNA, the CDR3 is TGTGCTAGTGCCCACACAGATACGCAGTATTTT.

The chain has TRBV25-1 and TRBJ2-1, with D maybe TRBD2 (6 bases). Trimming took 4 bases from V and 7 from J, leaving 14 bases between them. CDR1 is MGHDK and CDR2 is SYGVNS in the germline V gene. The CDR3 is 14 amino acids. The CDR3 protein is CASSAPSGRNEQFF. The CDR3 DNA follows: TGTGCCAGCAGTGCCCCTTCCGGGAGAAATGAGCAGTTCTTC.

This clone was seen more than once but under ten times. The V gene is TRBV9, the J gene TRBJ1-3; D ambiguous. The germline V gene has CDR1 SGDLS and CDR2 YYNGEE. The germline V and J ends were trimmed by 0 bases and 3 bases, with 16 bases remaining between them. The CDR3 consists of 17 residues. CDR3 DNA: TGTGCCAGCAGCGTAGAGGTCAGCCTAGACATTGGAAACACCATATATTTT. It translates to CASSVEVSLDIGNTIYF.

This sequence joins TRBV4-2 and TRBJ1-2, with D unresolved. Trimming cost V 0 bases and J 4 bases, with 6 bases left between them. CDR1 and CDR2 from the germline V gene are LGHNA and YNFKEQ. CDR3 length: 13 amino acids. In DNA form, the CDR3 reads TGTGCCAGCAGCCAAGACATGGCCTATGGCTACACCTTC. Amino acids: CASSQDMAYGYTF.

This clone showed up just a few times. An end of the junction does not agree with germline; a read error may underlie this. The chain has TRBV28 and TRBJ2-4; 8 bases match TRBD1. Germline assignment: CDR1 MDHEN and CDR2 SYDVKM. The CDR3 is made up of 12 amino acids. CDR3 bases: TGTGCCAGCAGTTTACCGACAGGGGCCCCGGACTTC. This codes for CASSLPTGAPDF.

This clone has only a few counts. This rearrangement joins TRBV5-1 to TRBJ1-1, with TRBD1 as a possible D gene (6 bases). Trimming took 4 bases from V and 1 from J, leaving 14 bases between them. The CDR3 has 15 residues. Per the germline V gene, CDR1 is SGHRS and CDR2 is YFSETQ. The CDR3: CASSTSQGRNTEAFF. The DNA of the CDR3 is TGCGCCAGCAGCACGTCCCAGGGGCGGAACACTGAAGCTTTCTTT.

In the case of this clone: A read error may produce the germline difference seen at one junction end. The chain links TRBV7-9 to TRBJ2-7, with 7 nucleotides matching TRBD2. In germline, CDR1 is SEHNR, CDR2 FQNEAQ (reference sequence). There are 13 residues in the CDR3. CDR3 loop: CASSLGGIPREDF. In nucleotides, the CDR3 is TGTGCCAGCAGCTTAGGAGGGATACCCCGGGAGGACTTC.

The CDR3 nucleotides read TGCAGCGTTACTCCGACGGCTTACAATGAGCAGTTCTTC. This codes for CSVTPTAYNEQFF. The chain couples TRBV29-1 to TRBJ2-1; D gene ambiguous. CDR1 is SQVTM, CDR2 ANQGSEA, per germline. The V gene lost 5 bases and the J gene lost 4 bases, with 12 bases spanning the gap. CDR3 length: 13 amino acids.

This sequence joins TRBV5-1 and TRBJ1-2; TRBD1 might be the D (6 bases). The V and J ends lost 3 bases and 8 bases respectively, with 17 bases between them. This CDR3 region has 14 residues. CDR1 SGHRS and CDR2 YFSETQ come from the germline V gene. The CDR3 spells CASSSGQLQVGYTF. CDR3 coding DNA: TGCGCCAGCAGCTCGGGACAACTTCAGGTCGGCTACACCTTC.

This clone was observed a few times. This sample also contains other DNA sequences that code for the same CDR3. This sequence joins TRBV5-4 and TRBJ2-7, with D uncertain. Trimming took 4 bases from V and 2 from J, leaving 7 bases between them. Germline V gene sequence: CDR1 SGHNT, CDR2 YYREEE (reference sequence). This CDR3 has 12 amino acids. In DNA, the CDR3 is TGTGCCAGCAGCCTCGGAGCCTACGAGCAGTACTTC. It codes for CASSLGAYEQYF.

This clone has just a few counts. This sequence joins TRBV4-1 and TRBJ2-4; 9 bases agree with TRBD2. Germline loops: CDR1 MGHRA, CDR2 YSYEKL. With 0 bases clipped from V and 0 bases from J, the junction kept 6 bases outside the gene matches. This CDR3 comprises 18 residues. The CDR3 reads CASSQEAGGTEAKNIQYF. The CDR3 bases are TGCGCCAGCAGCCAAGAGGCGGGAGGGACCGAAGCCAAAAACATTCAGTACTTC.

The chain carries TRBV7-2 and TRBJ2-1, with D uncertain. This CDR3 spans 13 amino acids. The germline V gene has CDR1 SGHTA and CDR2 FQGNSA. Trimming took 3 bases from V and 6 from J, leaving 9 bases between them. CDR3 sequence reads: CASSFPRGNEQFF. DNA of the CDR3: TGTGCCAGCAGCTTCCCCCGAGGCAATGAGCAGTTCTTC. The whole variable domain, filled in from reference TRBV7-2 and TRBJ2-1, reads GAGVSQSPSNKVTEKGKDVELRCDPISGHTALYWYRQSLGQGLEFLIYFQGNSAPDKSGLPSDRFSAERTGGSVSTLTIQRTQQEDSAVYLCASSFPRGNEQFFGPGTRLTVL.

The CDR3: CASTKTRDSSNEQYF. The CDR3 DNA follows: TGTGCCAGCACCAAAACTCGGGACAGCAGCAACGAGCAGTACTTC. This chain joins TRBV9 and TRBJ2-7; 7 bases agree with TRBD1. This CDR3 is built from 15 residues. Germline CDR1 reads SGDLS; CDR2 reads YYNGEE. Germline trimming cut 6 bases from V and 5 bases from J; bases unmatched to any gene: 14.

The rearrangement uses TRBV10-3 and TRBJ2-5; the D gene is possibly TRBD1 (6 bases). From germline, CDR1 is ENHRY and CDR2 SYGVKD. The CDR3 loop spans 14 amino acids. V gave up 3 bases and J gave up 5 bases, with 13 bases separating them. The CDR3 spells CAISDQGLGETQYF. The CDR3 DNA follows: TGTGCCATCAGTGATCAGGGGTTAGGTGAGACCCAGTACTTC.

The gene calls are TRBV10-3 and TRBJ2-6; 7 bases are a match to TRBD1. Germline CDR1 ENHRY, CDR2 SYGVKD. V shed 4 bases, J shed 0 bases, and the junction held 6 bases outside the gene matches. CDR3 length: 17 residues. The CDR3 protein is CAISGRDSSSGANVLTF. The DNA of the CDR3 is TGTGCCATCAGTGGCCGGGACAGTAGCTCTGGGGCCAACGTCCTGACTTTC.

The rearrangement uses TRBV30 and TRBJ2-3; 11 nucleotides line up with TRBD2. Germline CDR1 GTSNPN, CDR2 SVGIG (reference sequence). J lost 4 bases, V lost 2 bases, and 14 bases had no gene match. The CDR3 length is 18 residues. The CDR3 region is CAWSFGTSGLSNADTQYF. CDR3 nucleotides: TGTGCCTGGAGTTTCGGGACTAGCGGACTCAGCAACGCAGATACGCAGTATTTT.

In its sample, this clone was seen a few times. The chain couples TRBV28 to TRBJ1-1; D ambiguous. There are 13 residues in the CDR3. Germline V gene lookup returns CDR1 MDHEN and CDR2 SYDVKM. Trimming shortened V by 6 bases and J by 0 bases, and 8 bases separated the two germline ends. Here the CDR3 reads CASSEGLNTEAFF. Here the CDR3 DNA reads TGTGCCAGCAGCGAGGGCCTGAACACTGAAGCTTTCTTT.

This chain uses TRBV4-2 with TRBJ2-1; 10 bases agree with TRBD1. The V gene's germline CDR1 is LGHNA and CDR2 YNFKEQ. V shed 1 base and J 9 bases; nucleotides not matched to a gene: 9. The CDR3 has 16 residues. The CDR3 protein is CASSQVSRQGATEQFF. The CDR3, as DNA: TGTGCCAGCAGCCAAGTTTCGCGACAGGGGGCAACTGAGCAGTTCTTC.

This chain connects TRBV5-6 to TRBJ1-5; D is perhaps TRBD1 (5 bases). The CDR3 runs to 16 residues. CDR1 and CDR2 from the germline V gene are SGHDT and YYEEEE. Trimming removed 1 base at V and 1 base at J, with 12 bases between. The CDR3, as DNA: TGTGCCAGCAGCTTGAGGAGGGGCCGGAGCAATCAGCCCCAGCATTTT. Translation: CASSLRRGRSNQPQHF.

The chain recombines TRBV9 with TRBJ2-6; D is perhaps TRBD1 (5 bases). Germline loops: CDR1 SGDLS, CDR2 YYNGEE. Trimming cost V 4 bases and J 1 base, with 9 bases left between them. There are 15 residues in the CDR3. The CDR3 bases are TGTGCCAGCAGCTCCTCAGGGTCTGGGGCCAACGTCCTGACTTTC. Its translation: CASSSSGSGANVLTF.

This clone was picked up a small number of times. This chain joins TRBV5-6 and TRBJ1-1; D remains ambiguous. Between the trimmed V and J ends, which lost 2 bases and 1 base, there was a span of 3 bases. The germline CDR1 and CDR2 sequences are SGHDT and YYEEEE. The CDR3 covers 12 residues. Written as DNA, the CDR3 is TGTGCCAGCAGCTTCCAGAACACTGAAGCTTTCTTT. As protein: CASSFQNTEAFF.